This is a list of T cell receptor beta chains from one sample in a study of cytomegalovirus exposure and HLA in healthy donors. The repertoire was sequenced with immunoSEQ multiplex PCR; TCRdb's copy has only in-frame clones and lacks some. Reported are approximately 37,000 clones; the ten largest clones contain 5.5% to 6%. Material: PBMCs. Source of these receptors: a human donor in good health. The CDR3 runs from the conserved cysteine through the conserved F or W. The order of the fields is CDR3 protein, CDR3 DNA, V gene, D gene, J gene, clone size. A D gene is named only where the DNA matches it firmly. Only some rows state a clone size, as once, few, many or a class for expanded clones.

CATMPRGLEGKLFF | TGTGCCACCATGCCTCGCGGACTTGAGGGAAAACTGTTTTTT | TRBV19 | - | TRBJ1-4 | -
CASSPSSTVNNYGYTF | TGTGCCAGCTCACCCTCATCGACAGTCAATAACTATGGCTACACCTTC | TRBV18 | - | TRBJ1-2 | -
CASSPQGETQYF | TGTGCCAGCAGCCCCCAGGGAGAGACCCAGTACTTC | TRBV27 | - | TRBJ2-5 | -
CASSPDRTSNQPQHF | TGTGCCAGCAGCCCTGACAGGACTAGCAATCAGCCCCAGCATTTT | TRBV28 | - | TRBJ1-5 | -
CAWSSPGQGTYEQYF | TGTGCCTGGAGTTCCCCGGGACAGGGGACTTACGAGCAGTACTTC | TRBV30 | TRBD1 | TRBJ2-7 | -
CASSLAENREAFF | TGTGCCAGCAGTTTGGCCGAAAACCGGGAGGCTTTCTTT | TRBV27 | - | TRBJ1-1 | -
CASSLGLAGGYTGELFF | TGTGCCAGCAGCTTAGGACTAGCGGGGGGCTACACCGGGGAGCTGTTTTTT | TRBV13 | TRBD2 | TRBJ2-2 | -
CASSLGGNAYEQYF | TGTGCCAGCAGCTTGGGGGGGAACGCCTACGAGCAGTACTTC | TRBV7-3 | TRBD2 | TRBJ2-7 | -
CASSAPGTGGSYGYTF | TGTGCCAGCAGCGCGCCCGGGACAGGGGGAAGCTATGGCTACACCTTC | TRBV7-9 | TRBD1 | TRBJ1-2 | -
CASSPGAFGPYEQYF | TGTGCCAGCAGCCCAGGGGCGTTTGGACCCTACGAGCAGTACTTC | TRBV7-3 | - | TRBJ2-7 | -
CASSLGTSGSYEQYF | TGTGCCAGCAGCCTGGGGACTAGCGGTTCCTACGAGCAGTACTTC | TRBV27 | TRBD2 | TRBJ2-7 | -
CASTRTDYGYTF | TGTGCCAGCACCCGGACAGACTATGGCTACACCTTC | TRBV9 | - | TRBJ1-2 | -
CASRLLKDEQFF | TGTGCCAGTAGACTCCTCAAAGATGAGCAGTTCTTC | TRBV28 | - | TRBJ2-1 | -
CASSGWTGGVYEQYF | TGTGCCAGCAGCGGATGGACAGGGGGCGTCTACGAGCAGTACTTC | TRBV5-4 | TRBD1 | TRBJ2-7 | -
CASSIDTESRETQYF | TGTGCCAGCAGCATTGATACTGAATCTCGAGAGACCCAGTACTTC | TRBV5-5 | - | TRBJ2-5 | -
CASSLRERNTEDFF | TGTGCCAGCAGTTTGAGGGAGAGGAACACTGAAGATTTCTTT | TRBV28 | - | TRBJ1-1 | -
CASTGQGVGEQYF | TGTGCCAGCACGGGACAGGGGGTGGGCGAGCAGTACTTC | TRBV2 | TRBD1 | TRBJ2-7 | -
CASRSSTENYGYTF | TGCGCCAGCAGGTCCTCAACAGAGAACTATGGCTACACCTTC | TRBV5-1 | - | TRBJ1-2 | -
CASSQGVTGDEQYF | TGTGCCAGCAGCCAAGGTGTAACGGGGGATGAGCAGTACTTC | TRBV4-2 | - | TRBJ2-7 | -
CASSPGLNEKLFF | TGTGCCAGCAGCCCGGGTCTTAATGAAAAACTGTTTTTT | TRBV14 | - | TRBJ1-4 | -
CASSPWGDFNYGYTF | TGTGCCAGCAGCCCTTGGGGGGACTTTAACTATGGCTACACCTTC | TRBV5-4 | - | TRBJ1-2 | -
CASSQDLRGGQETQYF | TGTGCCAGCAGCCAAGATCTACGGGGGGGGCAAGAGACCCAGTACTTC | TRBV4-2 | TRBD2 | TRBJ2-5 | -
CASSPGQGPIHEQYF | TGCGCCAGCAGCCCCGGACAGGGTCCAATCCACGAGCAGTACTTC | TRBV5-1 | TRBD1 | TRBJ2-7 | -
CASSNTGEETQYF | TGTGCCAGTAGCAATACAGGGGAGGAGACCCAGTACTTC | TRBV19 | TRBD1 | TRBJ2-5 | -
CASSVASWLTDTQYF | TGTGCCAGCAGCGTAGCCTCCTGGCTGACAGATACGCAGTATTTT | TRBV9 | - | TRBJ2-3 | -
CASSLAGQGSSTEAFF | TGTGCCAGCAGCTTGGCCGGACAGGGGTCGAGCACTGAAGCTTTCTTT | TRBV5-6 | TRBD1 | TRBJ1-1 | -
CASSRTATNEKLFF | TGTGCCAGCAGCAGGACTGCAACTAATGAAAAACTGTTTTTT | TRBV28 | - | TRBJ1-4 | -
CASSQDTGGTSPLHF | TGTGCCAGCAGCCAAGATACAGGGGGCACATCACCCCTCCACTTT | TRBV7-9 | TRBD1 | TRBJ1-6 | -
CASSLLGTPDNEQFF | TGCGCCAGCAGCTTGTTGGGGACTCCTGACAATGAGCAGTTCTTC | TRBV5-1 | - | TRBJ2-1 | -
CASSFGQGHQPQHF | TGTGCCAGCAGCTTCGGGCAGGGGCATCAGCCCCAGCATTTT | TRBV7-9 | - | TRBJ1-5 | medium-sized